A single sample is the source of the 18 T cell receptor beta chains below, sequenced in a study of blood T cell repertoires in COVID-19. TCRdb's table, derived via immunoSEQ multiplex PCR, lists solely in-frame clones and lacks some. Counted here are 100,000 to 150,000 clones, 60% to 80% occurring once; the ten biggest clones make up approximately 7.9%. Sequencing was performed on peripheral blood. The receptors were gathered from a human donor in a cohort sampled during active COVID-19.

This chain connects TRBV6-5 to TRBJ1-1; TRBD1 matches 8 bases. After removal of 1 base from V and 4 bases from J, the junction contained 2 bases not matched to a gene. Germline values: CDR1 MNHEY, CDR2 SVGAGI. CDR3 length: 14 residues. CDR3 coding DNA: TGTGCCAGCAGTTACTTCGGACAGGGCACTGAAGCTTTCTTT. This codes for CASSYFGQGTEAFF.

The gene calls are TRBV6-5 and TRBJ2-7; perhaps TRBD2 as D (6 bases). This CDR3 has 14 amino acids. CDR1 MNHEY and CDR2 SVGAGI come from the germline V gene. The V and J ends lost 3 bases and 5 bases respectively, with 14 bases between them. In nucleotides, the CDR3 is TGTGCCAGCAGTTATGGAGGGGAGGTCCACGAGCAGTACTTC. Translated, it gives CASSYGGEVHEQYF.

The chain uses TRBV11-3 and TRBJ2-7; TRBD2 matches 7 bases. V gave up 5 bases and J gave up 0 bases; unmatched junction bases: 10. CDR1 is SGHNT, CDR2 YENEEA, per germline. This CDR3 is built from 16 residues. CDR3 residues: CASSSYSGQASYEQYF. In DNA, the CDR3 is TGTGCCAGCAGCAGCTATAGCGGGCAAGCCTCCTACGAGCAGTACTTC. Full variable domain (missing parts from reference TRBV11-3 and TRBJ2-7): EAGVVQSPRYKIIEKKQPVAFWCNPISGHNTLYWYLQNLGQGPELLIRYENEEAVDDSQLPKDRFSAERLKGVDSTLKIQPAELGDSAVYLCASSSYSGQASYEQYFGPGTRLTVT.

The rearrangement joins TRBV7-6 to TRBJ2-3, with D possibly matching TRBD2 (6 bases). CDR3 length: 14 amino acids. CDR1 is SGHVS, CDR2 FNYEAQ, per germline. The germline V and J ends were trimmed by 1 base and 2 bases, with 7 bases remaining between them. The CDR3 DNA is TGTGCCAGCAGCTTAGGCGGGGACACAGATACGCAGTATTTT. Translating gives CASSLGGDTDTQYF.

This chain links TRBV5-6 with TRBJ2-7; TRBD2 might be the D (5 bases). Germline V gene data show CDR1 as SGHDT and CDR2 as YYEEEE. The V gene lost 2 bases and the J gene lost 2 bases, with 11 bases spanning the gap. This CDR3 has 14 amino acids. The CDR3 reads CASSFGPTTYEQYF. The CDR3 region has the DNA TGTGCCAGCAGCTTTGGCCCGACTACCTACGAGCAGTACTTC.

The rearrangement links TRBV10-3 to TRBJ1-2, with 8 nucleotides matching TRBD1. This CDR3 comprises 13 residues. With V trimmed by 4 bases and J by 8 bases, 6 bases remained unmatched. CDR1 ENHRY and CDR2 SYGVKD come from the germline V gene. The CDR3 bases are TGTGCCATCAGTGTGGGACAGGTTCGGGGCTACACCTTC. This sequence encodes CAISVGQVRGYTF.

The chain recombines TRBV14 with TRBJ1-6; 8 nucleotides align to TRBD1. The CDR3 has 16 residues. J gave up 9 bases and V 0 bases, and 7 bases lay outside the gene matches. Germline lookup yields CDR1 SGHDN and CDR2 FVKESK. The DNA of the CDR3 is TGTGCCAGCAGCCAAGAAACAGGGGGTCCGGGTTCACCCCTCCACTTT. Translated, it gives CASSQETGGPGSPLHF.

The chain employs TRBV27 and TRBJ2-7; TRBD2 agrees at 8 bases. J gave up 0 bases and V 0 bases, and 19 bases lay outside the gene matches. The germline V gene has CDR1 MNHEY and CDR2 SMNVEV (reference sequence). The CDR3 sequence is 21 residues long. The chain's CDR3 is CASSLSHGAGAWLAGSYEQYF. The CDR3 nucleotides read TGTGCCAGCAGTTTATCGCATGGGGCAGGGGCCTGGCTAGCGGGCTCCTACGAGCAGTACTTC.

This sequence joins TRBV6-6 and TRBJ2-2, with D tentatively TRBD2 (7 bases). Germline loops: CDR1 MNHNY, CDR2 SVGAGI (reference sequence). Trimming cost V 7 bases and J 4 bases, with 19 bases left between them. This CDR3 contains 16 residues. The CDR3 DNA is TGTGCCAGCAACCCGAAAGGAGGGGGGGGCACCGGGGAGCTGTTTTTT. It codes for CASNPKGGGGTGELFF.

The chain uses TRBV7-9 and TRBJ2-5; a weak D match, TRBD2 (6 bases). Trimming took off 0 bases at V and 1 base at J, with 6 bases between the two ends. The germline gives CDR1 SEHNR, CDR2 FQNEAQ (reference sequence). The CDR3 is 14 amino acids. CDR3 nucleotide sequence: TGTGCCAGCAGCTTAGCGGGACTCCAAGAGACCCAGTACTTC. Translation: CASSLAGLQETQYF.

The chain combines TRBV11-2 with TRBJ1-2, with D maybe TRBD1 (5 bases). Between the trimmed V and J ends, which lost 2 bases and 1 base, there was a span of 11 bases. Germline lookup yields CDR1 SGHAT and CDR2 FQNNGV. This CDR3 comprises 15 residues. The chain's CDR3 is CASSLMGQINYGYTF. The CDR3 DNA is TGTGCCAGCAGCTTAATGGGGCAGATTAACTATGGCTACACCTTC. The variable domain in full, with the rest retrieved from reference TRBV11-2 and TRBJ1-2, is EAGVAQSPRYKIIEKRQSVAFWCNPISGHATLYWYQQILGQGPKLLIQFQNNGVVDDSQLPKDRFSAERLKGVDSTLKIQPAKLEDSAVYLCASSLMGQINYGYTFGSGTRLTVV.

CDR3 sequence reads: CAWQRGQRAFF. The DNA of the CDR3 is TGTGCCTGGCAAAGGGGACAGAGAGCTTTCTTT. The chain employs TRBV30 and TRBJ1-1, with TRBD1 identical over 7 bases. V lost 5 bases, J lost 10 bases, and 7 bases stayed unmatched. This CDR3 comprises 11 residues. Germline CDR1 reads GTSNPN; CDR2 reads SVGIG (reference sequence).

This clone was observed once. The chain combines TRBV5-1 with TRBJ2-3, with TRBD1 identical over 7 bases. The CDR3 consists of 17 residues. Germline CDR1 reads SGHRS; CDR2 reads YFSETQ. Unmatched junction bases numbered 11, after V lost 4 bases and J lost 0 bases. CDR3 sequence (DNA): TGCGCCAGCAGCGCCGGGACAGCATTTTCTAGCACAGATACGCAGTATTTT. Translated: CASSAGTAFSSTDTQYF.

The chain recombines TRBV28 with TRBJ1-2, with 9 positions matching TRBD1. The V segment lost 5 bases and the J segment 6 bases; nucleotides outside the gene matches: 16. Looked up from germline, CDR1 is MDHEN and CDR2 is SYDVKM. This CDR3 has 17 amino acids. For the CDR3, the DNA is TGTGCCAGCAGTCCCCACAGGGGGCGCTTTGACGTGCATGGCTACACCTTC. Protein product: CASSPHRGRFDVHGYTF.

The V call is TRBV6-1, the J call TRBJ2-2; D possibly corresponds to TRBD2 (6 bases). The V and J ends lost 1 base and 6 bases respectively, with 12 bases between them. CDR3 length equals 15 residues. Germline V gene sequence: CDR1 MNHNS, CDR2 SASEGT. The CDR3 bases are TGTGCCAGCAGTGAAGTGGGCGGGAAGGCCGGGGAGCTGTTTTTT. It translates to CASSEVGGKAGELFF.

The CDR3 reads CASSLNLANYEQYF. In DNA, the CDR3 is TGTGCCAGCAGCCTGAATCTAGCGAACTACGAGCAGTACTTC. V usage is TRBV2 and J usage is TRBJ2-7; a possible D gene is TRBD2 (6 bases). The CDR3 has 14 amino acids. Trimming shortened V by 6 bases and J by 3 bases, and 15 bases separated the two germline ends. The germline CDR1 and CDR2 sequences are SNHLY and FYNNEI. The entire variable domain, with the rest obtained from reference TRBV2 and TRBJ2-7, is as follows: EPEVTQTPSHQVTQMGQEVILRCVPISNHLYFYWYRQILGQKVEFLVSFYNNEISEKSEIFDDQFSVERPDGSNFTLKIRSTKLEDSAMYFCASSLNLANYEQYFGPGTRLTVT.

This chain joins TRBV6-5 and TRBJ2-7; D might be TRBD2 (5 bases). The CDR3 runs 12 residues. Germline V gives CDR1 MNHEY, CDR2 SVGAGI. The germline V and J ends were trimmed by 10 bases and 0 bases, with 10 bases remaining between them. This CDR3 reads CATGVSSYEQYF. CDR3 coding DNA: TGTGCCACCGGGGTTAGCTCCTACGAGCAGTACTTC.

The chain links TRBV9 to TRBJ2-7; 9 bases are a match to TRBD2. The germline V gene has CDR1 SGDLS and CDR2 YYNGEE. Germline trimming cut 0 bases from V and 4 bases from J; bases unmatched to any gene: 5. The CDR3 length is 15 residues. The DNA for the CDR3 is TGTGCCAGCAGCGTAGGTAGCGGGGGACCGTACGAGCAGTACTTC. The encoded protein is CASSVGSGGPYEQYF.